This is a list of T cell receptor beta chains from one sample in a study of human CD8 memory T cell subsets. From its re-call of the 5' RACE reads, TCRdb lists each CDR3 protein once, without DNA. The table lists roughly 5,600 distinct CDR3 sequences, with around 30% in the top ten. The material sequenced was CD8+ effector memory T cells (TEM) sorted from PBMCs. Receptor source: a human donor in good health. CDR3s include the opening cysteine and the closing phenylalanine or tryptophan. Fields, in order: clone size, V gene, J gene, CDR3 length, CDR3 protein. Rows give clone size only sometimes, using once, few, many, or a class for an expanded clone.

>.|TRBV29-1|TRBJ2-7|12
CSVGTGAYEQYF
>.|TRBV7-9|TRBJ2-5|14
CASSRDSFQETQYF
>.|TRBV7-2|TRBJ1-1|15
CASSLNNQPNTEAFF
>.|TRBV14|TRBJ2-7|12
CASSQGWSEQYF
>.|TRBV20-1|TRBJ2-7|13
CSAKTTQSYEQYF
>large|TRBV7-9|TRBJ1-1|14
CASRAGGSDTEAFF
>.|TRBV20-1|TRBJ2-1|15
CSAHSVSGTTNEQFF
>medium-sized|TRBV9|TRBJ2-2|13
CASSVASAGELFF
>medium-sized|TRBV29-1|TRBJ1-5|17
CSVWGLSTGGDSQPQHF
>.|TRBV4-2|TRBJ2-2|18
CASSQDRLDAENTGELFF
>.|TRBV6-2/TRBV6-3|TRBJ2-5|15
CASSYSRGRQETQYF
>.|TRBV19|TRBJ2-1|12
CASSTNYNEQFF
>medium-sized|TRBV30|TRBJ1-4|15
CAWSVRPGDVEKLFF
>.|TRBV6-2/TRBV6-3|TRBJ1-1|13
CASSYRGNTEAFF
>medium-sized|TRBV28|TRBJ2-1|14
CASSSRASYNEQFF
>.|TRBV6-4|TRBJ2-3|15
CASSDSGGGTDTQYF
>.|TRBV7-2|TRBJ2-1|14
CASSFIQGGNEQFF
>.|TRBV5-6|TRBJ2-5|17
CASSFPDRAGGEETQYF
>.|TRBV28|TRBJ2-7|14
CASSISDGVYEQYF
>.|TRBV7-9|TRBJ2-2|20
CASSSDRGGTWLSDTGELFF
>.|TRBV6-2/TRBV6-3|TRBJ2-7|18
CASSYSKRGGTFPYEQYF
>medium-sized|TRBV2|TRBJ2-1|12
CASSGSYLTQFF
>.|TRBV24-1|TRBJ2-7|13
CATSPPGRGKQYF
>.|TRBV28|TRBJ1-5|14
CASSLQGRKQPQHF
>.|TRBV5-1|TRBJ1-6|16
CASSFGTTDSRSPLHF
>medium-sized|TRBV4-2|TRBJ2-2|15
CASSQGTGDTGELFF
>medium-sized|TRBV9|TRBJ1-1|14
CASSVRSQNTEAFF
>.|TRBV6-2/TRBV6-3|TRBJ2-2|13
CDNRGTDTGELFF
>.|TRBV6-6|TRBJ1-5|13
CASSLGAGQPQHF
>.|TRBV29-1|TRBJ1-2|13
CSVETGEDYGYTF
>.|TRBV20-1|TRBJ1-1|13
CSAAGQGATEAFF
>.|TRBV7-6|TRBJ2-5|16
CASSSEKRTEGETQYF
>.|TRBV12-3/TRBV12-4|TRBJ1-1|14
CASRGQGWRTEAFF